This T cell receptor (beta chain) was retrieved from a study of cytomegalovirus exposure and HLA in healthy donors. Primers for the PCR totalled 60 Vbeta and 13 Jbeta. Produced via immunoSEQ multiplex PCR; TCRdb's table is partial and in-frame only. This table has about 140,000 clones, 70% to 85% appearing once. Study-level results: It was reportedly the case that the classifier diagnosed cytomegalovirus status with high specificity and sensitivity. Later analysis suggested most CMV-associated TCR beta chains were HLA-restricted.

Concerning this clone itself: Its antigen is unknown.

With 0 bases removed from V and 2 bases from J, the gap between germline ends came to 10 bases. The CDR3 is made up of 15 amino acids. Per the germline V gene, CDR1 is MNHEY and CDR2 is SVGAGI. The J gene is TRBJ1-2, the V gene TRBV6-5, with D possibly matching TRBD1 (5 bases). This clonotype was sampled from a man younger than 40 in good health and CMV-seropositive. The sample taken for sequencing was PBMCs. CDR3 bases: TGTGCCAGCAGTTACTCGGGCAGGGAAAACTATGGCTACACCTTC. Protein sequence: CASSYSGRENYGYTF.